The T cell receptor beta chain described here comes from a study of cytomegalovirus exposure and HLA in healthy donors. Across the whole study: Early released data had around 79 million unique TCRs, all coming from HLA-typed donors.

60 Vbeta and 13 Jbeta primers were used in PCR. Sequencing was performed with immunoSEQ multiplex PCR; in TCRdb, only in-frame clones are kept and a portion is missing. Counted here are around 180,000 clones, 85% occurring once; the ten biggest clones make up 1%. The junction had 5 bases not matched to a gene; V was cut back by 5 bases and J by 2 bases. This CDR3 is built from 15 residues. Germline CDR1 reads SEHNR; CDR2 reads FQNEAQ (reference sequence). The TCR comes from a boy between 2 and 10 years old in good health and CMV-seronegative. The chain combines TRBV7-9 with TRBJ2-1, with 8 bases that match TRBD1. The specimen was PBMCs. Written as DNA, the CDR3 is TGTGCCAGCAGCGGCGACAGGGGCCCCTACAATGAGCAGTTCTTC. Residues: CASSGDRGPYNEQFF.